A selection of T cell receptor beta chains follows, all from one sample in a study of shared clonotypes between healthy human individuals. The table came from immunoSEQ multiplex PCR; TCRdb's copy has only in-frame clones and leaves some out. The sample lists about 1.1 million clones; 75% to 80% were seen once. Sequenced input: memory CD4+ T cells from PBMCs. The receptors were sampled from a man younger than 35 in good health. Some clones in this sample may be carry-over from other donors' samples. Both conserved end residues are part of each CDR3. Each record gives: J gene, V gene, clone size, D gene, CDR3 DNA, CDR3 protein. The D gene is left open where the match is weak. Some rows mark clone size as missing; the rest say once, few, many or name a class of expanded clone.

>TRBJ1-2|TRBV4-2|few|-
TGTGCCAGCAGCCAAGGGGGGCTCGACTATGGCTACACCTTC
CASSQGGLDYGYTF
>TRBJ1-1|TRBV11-2|-|-
TGTGCCAGCAGCTCCTATACCGAAGCTTTCTTT
CASSSYTEAFF
>TRBJ2-3|TRBV5-4|many|TRBD2
TGTGCCAGCAGCGGGGGGCCGGGAGGGGCAGATACGCAGTATTTT
CASSGGPGGADTQYF
>TRBJ2-5|TRBV6-1|few|TRBD1
TGTGCCAGCAGCCCCACCGTTACAGGGGACGAGACCCAGTACTTC
CASSPTVTGDETQYF
>TRBJ2-5|TRBV30|-|-
TGTGCCTGGAGTGATCGGGTCCAAGAGACCCAGTACTTC
CAWSDRVQETQYF
>TRBJ2-7|TRBV10-3|few|TRBD1
TGTGCCATCAGTGACCCTGGGACAGAGGTTGGTGAGAGAGAGCAGTACTTC
CAISDPGTEVGEREQYF
>TRBJ2-7|TRBV5-8|few|-
TGTGCCAGCAGCTTGGGTCCAGGGAGCTACGAGCAGTACTTC
CASSLGPGSYEQYF
>TRBJ1-3|TRBV6-1|-|-
TGTGCCAGCAGCGAACACAAAGTCAGCTCTGGAAACACCATATATTTT
CASSEHKVSSGNTIYF
>TRBJ2-5|TRBV7-9|-|-
TGTGCCAGCAGCTATGGCGGAGGGGAGACCCAGTACTTC
CASSYGGGETQYF
>TRBJ2-5|TRBV7-2|-|-
TGTGCCAGCAGCCCGACCAGTCCGGAGACCCAGTACTTC
CASSPTSPETQYF
>TRBJ1-5|TRBV2|-|-
TGTGCCAGCAGTGACCAGGGAGGCCAGCCCCAGCATTTT
CASSDQGGQPQHF
>TRBJ2-7|TRBV7-8|-|TRBD1
TGTGCCAGCAGCCACCGGGACAGCTCCTACGAGCAGTACTTC
CASSHRDSSYEQYF
>TRBJ2-5|TRBV7-2|once|TRBD1
TGTGCCAGCAGCTTGAGGGGGACAGGGGAGCAGACCCAGTACTTC
CASSLRGTGEQTQYF
>TRBJ2-3|TRBV4-2|-|TRBD2
TGTGCCAGCAGCCAAGATACGGCGGGAGCGCCGGGGACAGATACGCAGTATTTT
CASSQDTAGAPGTDTQYF
>TRBJ1-1|TRBV4-2|-|-
TGTGCCAGCAGCCAAGATCGGCTGTCGACTGAAGCTTTCTTT
CASSQDRLSTEAFF
>TRBJ2-3|TRBV7-2|-|TRBD2
TGTGCCAGCAGCTCGGCGGGAGTTCGAGATACGCAGTATTTT
CASSSAGVRDTQYF
>TRBJ2-1|TRBV7-2|-|-
TGTGCCAGCAGCTTAGTGCGCCATGAGCAGTTCTTC
CASSLVRHEQFF
>TRBJ1-1|TRBV5-5|-|-
TGTGCCAGCAGCCGACAGATCATGAACACTGAAGCTTTCTTT
CASSRQIMNTEAFF
>TRBJ2-3|TRBV18|-|TRBD2
TGTGCCAGCTCACCAGGAAGACTAGCGGGCACAGATACGCAGTATTTT
CASSPGRLAGTDTQYF
>TRBJ1-2|TRBV5-1|-|TRBD1
TGCGCCAGCACCCCGTCCGGGACAGTTTATGGCTACACCTTC
CASTPSGTVYGYTF
>TRBJ2-3|TRBV15|-|TRBD2
TGTGCCACCAGCAGAGATCGGCAGGAGGGAGCGGGAGGGCTGAATACGCAGTATTTT
CATSRDRQEGAGGLNTQYF
>TRBJ2-3|TRBV11-2|-|TRBD2
TGTGCCAGCAGCTTAGAGTTTAGCGCCGCTAGCGGCCTACTAGATACGCAGTATTTT
CASSLEFSAASGLLDTQYF
>TRBJ2-7|TRBV28|-|-
TGTGCCAGCAGGGTCGGACGGTCCTTTTACGAGCAGTACTTC
CASRVGRSFYEQYF
>TRBJ2-7|TRBV28|-|-
TGTGCCAGCAGTTTAGGGGGGGGCCGCTACGAGCAGTACTTC
CASSLGGGRYEQYF
>TRBJ2-1|TRBV5-6|-|TRBD1
TGTGCCAGCAGCTTGCTTACCCGGGACAGGGAGCGTGAGCAGTTCTTC
CASSLLTRDREREQFF
>TRBJ2-2|TRBV10-3|few|TRBD2
TGTGCCATCACTGCTAGCGGGAGCGGGAACACCGGGGAGCTGTTTTTT
CAITASGSGNTGELFF
>TRBJ2-1|TRBV7-3|-|-
TGTGCCAGCAGCGTGGACTCCTACAATGAGCAGTTCTTC
CASSVDSYNEQFF
>TRBJ1-2|TRBV6-6|-|-
TGTGCCAGCAGCCTTGACGGGCCTGCTTATGGCTACACCTTC
CASSLDGPAYGYTF
>TRBJ2-1|TRBV7-6|-|TRBD2
TGTGCCAGCAGCCCACTAGCGGGAAACTACAATGAGCAGTTCTTC
CASSPLAGNYNEQFF
>TRBJ1-5|TRBV10-3|-|-
TGTGCCATCAGTCCACGTCAGGACAATCAGCCCCAGCATTTT
CAISPRQDNQPQHF
>TRBJ2-7|TRBV18|-|TRBD2
TGTGCCAGCTCACCAGCCTGGGGGGGATCCTCCTACGAGCAGTACTTC
CASSPAWGGSSYEQYF
>TRBJ2-2|TRBV11-3|-|-
TGTGCCAGCAGCCAATTAAACACCGGGGAGCTGTTTTTT
CASSQLNTGELFF
>TRBJ2-7|TRBV5-1|-|-
TGCGCCAGCAGCTTGGGTGGGGCGTCCTACTACGAGCAGTACTTC
CASSLGGASYYEQYF
>TRBJ1-2|TRBV4-1|-|-
TGCGCCAGCAGCCAAGGTACAGGGAGGGCTGATGGCTACACCTTC
CASSQGTGRADGYTF
>TRBJ2-5|TRBV2|-|TRBD1
TGTGCCAGCAAAGGACAGGGCCCCCGGTGGACCCAGTACTTC
CASKGQGPRWTQYF
>TRBJ1-5|TRBV27|few|-
TGTGCCAGCAGTTTTGGGCATAGCAATCAGCCCCAGCATTTT
CASSFGHSNQPQHF
>TRBJ1-1|TRBV28|-|TRBD1
TGTGCCAGCAGTTTAATAGGGGGCCGGGCTGAAGCTTTCTTT
CASSLIGGRAEAFF
>TRBJ1-5|TRBV7-2|-|TRBD1
TGTGCCAGCAGCTTTACGACAGGGGAGGGTCAGCCCCAGCATTTT
CASSFTTGEGQPQHF
>TRBJ2-1|TRBV6-5|-|TRBD1
TGTGCCAGCAGCCCCGCGGACAGGGGGTACAATGAGCAGTTCTTC
CASSPADRGYNEQFF
>TRBJ1-5|TRBV6-1|-|TRBD1
TGTGCCAGCAGTGGAGGAACAGGGGCATCGGGAAGCAATCAGCCCCAGCATTTT
CASSGGTGASGSNQPQHF
>TRBJ1-3|TRBV11-2|-|-
TGTGCCAGCAGCTTAGAGGGGCCCGGAAACACCATATATTTT
CASSLEGPGNTIYF
>TRBJ1-1|TRBV5-1|-|-
TGCGCCAGCAGCTTGACGCCGAACACTGAAGCTTTCTTT
CASSLTPNTEAFF
>TRBJ1-1|TRBV18|-|TRBD1
TGTGCCAGCTCACCAGACGGACAGGGGGCCGTTGAAGCTTTCTTT
CASSPDGQGAVEAFF
>TRBJ1-2|TRBV18|many|TRBD1
TGTGCCAGCTCACAGGGGGCTTATGGCTATGGCTACACCTTC
CASSQGAYGYGYTF
>TRBJ2-1|TRBV6-6|-|TRBD1
TGTGCCAGCAGCATACCGGGACAGGGCCTCAATGAGCAGTTCTTC
CASSIPGQGLNEQFF
>TRBJ1-1|TRBV7-9|-|TRBD1
TGTGCCAGCAGCTTACTCGGGACAGGAGGCACTGAAGCTTTCTTT
CASSLLGTGGTEAFF
>TRBJ2-3|TRBV2|-|-
TGTGCCAACCACCGGGGCCGAGGAGATACGCAGTATTTT
CANHRGRGDTQYF
>TRBJ1-1|TRBV29-1|few|-
TGCAGCGTTAATTCAGGGAAGGCTGAAGCTTTCTTT
CSVNSGKAEAFF
>TRBJ1-1|TRBV2|-|-
TGTGCCAGCAGTGACCAAGGAGTAACTGAAGCTTTCTTT
CASSDQGVTEAFF
>TRBJ2-5|TRBV15|-|-
TGTGCCACCAGCGCCAGGCAAGAGACCCAGTACTTC
CATSARQETQYF
>TRBJ1-3|TRBV11-2|-|-
TGTGCCAGCCGCAATTTAGGAGCTGGAAACACCATATATTTT
CASRNLGAGNTIYF